The rows below give T cell receptor beta chains drawn from one sample of a study of cytotoxic CD8 clonotypes in ibrutinib-treated CLL. Using immunoSEQ multiplex PCR, the repertoire was profiled, and TCRdb retains in-frame clones only, with some absent. The sample contains 50,000 to 70,000 clones, about 54% of which appear only once. The specimen comprised PBMCs, sampled at disease progression, from a patient treated with ibrutinib. The receptors were gathered from a human donor with chronic lymphocytic leukemia. CDR3s include the opening cysteine and the closing phenylalanine or tryptophan. Fields, in order: clone size, D gene, J gene, V gene, CDR3 protein. The D gene is left open where the match is weak. Not every row has a clone size; where given, it reads once, few, many or a size class.

size: few
D: NA
J: TRBJ2-1
V: TRBV18
CDR3: CASSPLVGTLPNEQFF

size: NA
D: NA
J: TRBJ2-7
V: TRBV4-1
CDR3: CASSLLKGAGRYEQYF

size: few
D: NA
J: TRBJ1-1
V: TRBV5-1
CDR3: CASSLPGVEAFF

size: NA
D: NA
J: TRBJ2-7
V: TRBV29-1
CDR3: CSVVAGPEQYF

size: few
D: NA
J: TRBJ2-4
V: TRBV6-5
CDR3: CASKYRDTLYF

size: NA
D: TRBD1
J: TRBJ2-7
V: TRBV5-1
CDR3: CASSWTGYEQYF

size: few
D: NA
J: TRBJ1-1
V: TRBV18
CDR3: CASSSEPSNTEAFF

size: once
D: TRBD1
J: TRBJ1-2
V: TRBV27
CDR3: CASSFHRGVYGYTF

size: NA
D: NA
J: TRBJ1-5
V: TRBV4-2
CDR3: CASSQRQVPDGNQPQHF

size: NA
D: NA
J: TRBJ2-3
V: TRBV10-3
CDR3: CAISEAALSSTDTQYF

size: NA
D: TRBD1
J: TRBJ1-2
V: TRBV28
CDR3: CASRTGDYGYTF

size: NA
D: TRBD2
J: TRBJ2-3
V: TRBV18
CDR3: CASSPFSSGDTDTQYF

size: NA
D: TRBD2
J: TRBJ2-1
V: TRBV7-2
CDR3: CASSFTGTSGYNEQFF

size: NA
D: NA
J: TRBJ2-2
V: TRBV10-3
CDR3: CAISVGTTNTGELFF

size: once
D: NA
J: TRBJ2-1
V: TRBV7-9
CDR3: CASSLAGNYFF

size: NA
D: NA
J: TRBJ1-2
V: TRBV28
CDR3: CASSFFSPANYGYTF

size: NA
D: NA
J: TRBJ2-5
V: TRBV7-9
CDR3: CASSAGQLRQETQYF

size: NA
D: NA
J: TRBJ2-3
V: TRBV20-1
CDR3: CSARLADTQYF

size: few
D: NA
J: TRBJ2-3
V: TRBV6-5
CDR3: CASSYSNTDTQYF